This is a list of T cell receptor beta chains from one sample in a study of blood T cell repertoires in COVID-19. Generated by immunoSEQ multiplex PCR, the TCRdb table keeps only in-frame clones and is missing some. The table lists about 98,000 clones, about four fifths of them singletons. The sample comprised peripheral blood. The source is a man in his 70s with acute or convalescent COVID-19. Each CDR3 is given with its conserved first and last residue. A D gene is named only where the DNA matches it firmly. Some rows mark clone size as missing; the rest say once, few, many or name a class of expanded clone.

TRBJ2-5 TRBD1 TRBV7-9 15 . CASSRRGQAEETQYF TGTGCCAGCAGCCGACGAGGACAGGCGGAAGAGACCCAGTACTTC
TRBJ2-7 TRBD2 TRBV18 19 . CASSPELPGLAGPTYEQYF TGTGCCAGCTCCCCTGAACTCCCCGGGCTAGCGGGGCCTACCTACGAGCAGTACTTC
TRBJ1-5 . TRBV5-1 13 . CASSEQGGQPQHF TGCGCCAGCAGCGAGCAGGGTGGGCAGCCCCAGCATTTT
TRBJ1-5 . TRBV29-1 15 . CSVAWGRNSNQPQHF TGCAGCGTTGCTTGGGGGCGAAATAGCAATCAGCCCCAGCATTTT
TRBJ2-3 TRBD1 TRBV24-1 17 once CATSAYLGTGGTDTQYF TGTGCCACCAGTGCCTACCTCGGGACAGGGGGTACAGATACGCAGTATTTT
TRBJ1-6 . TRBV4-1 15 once CASSQADRRNSPLHF TGCGCCAGCAGCCAGGCCGACAGGCGCAATTCACCCCTCCACTTT
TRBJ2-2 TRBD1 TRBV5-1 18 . CASSWNPLDRGGTGELFF TGCGCCAGCAGCTGGAACCCTTTAGACAGGGGAGGCACCGGGGAGCTGTTTTTT
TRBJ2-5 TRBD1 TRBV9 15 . CASSRDRGWQETQYF TGTGCCAGCAGCCGAGACAGGGGGTGGCAAGAGACCCAGTACTTC
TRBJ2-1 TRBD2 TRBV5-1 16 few CASSVGTSGIYNEQFF TGCGCCAGCAGCGTAGGGACTAGCGGGATCTACAATGAGCAGTTCTTC
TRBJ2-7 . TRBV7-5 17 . CARPERSPARDVNEQYF TGTGCCAGACCTGAGCGGAGCCCCGCCCGGGATGTCAACGAGCAGTACTTC
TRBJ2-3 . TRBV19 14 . CASSIGLEAETQYF TGTGCCAGTAGTATAGGGCTGGAAGCGGAGACGCAGTATTTT
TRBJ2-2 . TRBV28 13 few CASSLSDTGELFF TGTGCCAGCAGTTTAAGCGACACCGGGGAGCTGTTTTTT
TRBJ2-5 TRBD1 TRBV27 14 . CASSNPGGEETQYF TGTGCCAGCAGCAACCCAGGGGGAGAAGAGACCCAGTACTTC
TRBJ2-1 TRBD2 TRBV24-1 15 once CATRSSGSSYNEQFF TGTGCCACCAGAAGTAGCGGGAGTTCCTACAATGAGCAGTTCTTC
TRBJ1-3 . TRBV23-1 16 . CASSREGDVSGNTIYF TGCGCCAGCAGTCGGGAGGGAGATGTCTCTGGAAACACCATATATTTT
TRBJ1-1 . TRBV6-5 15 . CASSYPGSGNTEAFF TGTGCCAGCAGTTACCCGGGTTCGGGAAACACTGAAGCTTTCTTT
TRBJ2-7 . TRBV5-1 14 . CASSLVTGAHEQYF TGCGCCAGCAGCTTGGTGACAGGAGCCCACGAGCAGTACTTC
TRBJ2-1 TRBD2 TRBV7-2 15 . CASSLGPAGYNEQFF TGTGCCAGCAGCTTAGGCCCAGCGGGATACAATGAGCAGTTCTTC
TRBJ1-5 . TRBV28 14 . CASRAGGSNQPQHF TGTGCCAGCAGGGCCGGGGGGAGCAATCAGCCCCAGCATTTT
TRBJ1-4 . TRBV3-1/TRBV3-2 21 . CASSQVADWVIPDRIEEKLFF TGTGCCAGCAGCCAAGTAGCGGATTGGGTAATCCCAGACAGAATTGAGGAAAAACTGTTTTTT
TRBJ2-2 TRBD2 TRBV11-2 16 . CASSDSGRYAAGELFF TGTGCCAGCAGCGATAGCGGGAGGTATGCCGCCGGGGAGCTGTTTTTT
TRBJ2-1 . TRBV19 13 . CAREKEAHNEQFF TGTGCCAGGGAGAAGGAGGCCCACAATGAGCAGTTCTTC
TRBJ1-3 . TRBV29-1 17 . CSVEVGGGARSGNTIYF TGCAGCGTTGAAGTTGGAGGGGGGGCGCGGTCTGGAAACACCATATATTTT
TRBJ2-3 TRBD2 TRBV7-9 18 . CASSMTSGTRSYTDTQYF TGTGCCAGCAGCATGACTAGCGGGACTAGATCTTACACAGATACGCAGTATTTT